The 18 T cell receptor beta chains listed next were all sequenced from one sample in a study of cytomegalovirus exposure and HLA in healthy donors. Both 60 Vbeta primers and 13 Jbeta primers went into the PCR. The repertoire was sequenced with immunoSEQ multiplex PCR; TCRdb's copy has only in-frame clones and lacks some. The profile shows about 120,000 clones, approximately 15% of them singletons. The sequenced sample consisted of PBMCs. The receptors shown here come from a woman aged 18-35 years in good health and CMV-seronegative.

The CDR3 DNA reads TGTGCCAGCAGCATATACAGTTCTGGAAACACCATATATTTT. Translating it yields CASSIYSSGNTIYF. This sequence joins TRBV9 and TRBJ1-3; D unresolved. Trimming took off 4 bases at V and 1 base at J, with 9 bases between the two ends. CDR1 is SGDLS and CDR2 is YYNGEE in the germline V gene. The length of the CDR3 is 14 residues.

The chain uses TRBV19 and TRBJ2-5; 9 nucleotides agree with TRBD2. From germline, CDR1 is LNHDA and CDR2 SQIVND (reference sequence). Losses at the gene ends were 3 bases for V and 3 bases for J; bases not matched to a gene: 8. The CDR3 is 16 residues long. The CDR3 nucleotides are TGTGCCAGTAGTATTGTGCTAGCGGGGCCTGAAGAGACCCAGTACTTC. It yields the protein CASSIVLAGPEETQYF. The full variable domain, rest sourced from reference TRBV19 and TRBJ2-5, is DGGITQSPKYLFRKEGQNVTLSCEQNLNHDAMYWYRQDPGQGLRLIYYSQIVNDFQKGDIAEGYSVSREKKESFPLTVTSAQKNPTAFYLCASSIVLAGPEETQYFGPGTRLLVL.

This rearrangement joins TRBV7-9 to TRBJ1-1, with 12 nucleotides matching TRBD1. V shed 5 bases and J 3 bases; nucleotides not matched to a gene: 7. The CDR3 contains 16 residues. CDR1 is SEHNR, CDR2 FQNEAQ, per germline (reference sequence). CDR3 nucleotide sequence: TGTGCCAGCAGCCCCTGGGGACAGGGGGCGGACACTGAAGCTTTCTTT. Translated: CASSPWGQGADTEAFF.

The chain uses TRBV9 and TRBJ1-1, with unresolved D. CDR1 is SGDLS and CDR2 is YYNGEE in the germline V gene. The CDR3 extends over 14 amino acids. With 4 bases removed from V and 0 bases from J, the gap between germline ends came to 10 bases. The CDR3 DNA reads TGTGCCAGCAGCCCATCGGGGATGAACACTGAAGCTTTCTTT. Its protein product is CASSPSGMNTEAFF.

The V call is TRBV29-1, the J call TRBJ2-7; 7 bases are a match to TRBD2. Trimming removed 6 bases from V and 2 bases from J; junction bases left unmatched: 10. Germline V gene data show CDR1 as SQVTM and CDR2 as ANQGSEA. The CDR3 loop spans 14 amino acids. CDR3 amino acids: CSVRRGGGAYEQYF. DNA for the CDR3: TGCAGCGTCCGCCGTGGGGGGGGAGCCTACGAGCAGTACTTC.

This sequence joins TRBV19 and TRBJ1-5, with a weak D call TRBD1 (5 bases). The CDR3 is 15 residues long. The ends were cut back, 3 bases at V and 7 bases at J, with 16 bases in the middle. Germline CDR1 and CDR2: LNHDA and SQIVND (reference sequence). DNA for the CDR3: TGTGCCAGTAGTATCGTCGGGACCGGGGGGCAGCCCCAGCATTTT. This gives the protein CASSIVGTGGQPQHF.

This clone was counted between two and nine times. The rearrangement links TRBV19 to TRBJ2-2; no definite D call. CDR3 length: 13 amino acids. V lost 7 bases and J lost 3, with 9 bases in between. Per the germline V gene, CDR1 is LNHDA and CDR2 is SQIVND (reference sequence). The CDR3 sequence is CASIRVDTGELFF. The CDR3, as DNA: TGTGCCAGTATCCGGGTGGACACCGGGGAGCTGTTTTTT.

The chain is built from TRBV2 and TRBJ2-7, with 9 nucleotides matching TRBD2. The V gene end was trimmed by 7 bases and the J gene end by 0 bases; junction bases not matched to a gene: 4. This CDR3 comprises 14 residues. CDR1 and CDR2 (germline): SNHLY, FYNNEI. The CDR3 spells CASNLAGPSYEQYF. CDR3 nucleotides: TGTGCCAGCAACCTAGCGGGGCCCTCCTACGAGCAGTACTTC. The variable domain in full, with the rest retrieved from reference TRBV2 and TRBJ2-7, is EPEVTQTPSHQVTQMGQEVILRCVPISNHLYFYWYRQILGQKVEFLVSFYNNEISEKSEIFDDQFSVERPDGSNFTLKIRSTKLEDSAMYFCASNLAGPSYEQYFGPGTRLTVT.

This clone was seen only a few times. J is TRBJ2-2 and V is TRBV27; 14 nucleotides line up with TRBD2. The germline CDR1 and CDR2 sequences are MNHEY and SMNVEV (reference sequence). This CDR3 has 13 amino acids. V dropped 8 bases and J dropped 14; count of bases not matched to a gene: 7. CDR3 loop: CASRTSGRPVLFF. The CDR3 DNA is TGTGCCAGCCGGACTAGCGGGAGGCCAGTTCTGTTTTTT.

V usage is TRBV27 and J usage is TRBJ2-7, with 7 bases matching TRBD2. Trimming took 3 bases from V and 4 from J; bases not matched to a gene: 6. The CDR3 runs 14 residues. The germline CDR1 and CDR2 sequences are MNHEY and SMNVEV (reference sequence). CDR3 amino acids: CASSFMGGWYEQYF. The CDR3, as DNA: TGTGCCAGCAGTTTTATGGGGGGGTGGTACGAGCAGTACTTC.

This clone has more than one count but fewer than ten. The gene calls are TRBV5-1 and TRBJ2-3; D possibly corresponds to TRBD2 (7 bases). Trimming pared 7 bases from V and 0 bases from J, leaving 15 bases between. The germline V gene encodes CDR1 SGHRS and CDR2 YFSETQ. This CDR3 is built from 15 residues. CDR3 in DNA: TGCGCCAGCCGACTGGGGGGGCCGAGCACAGATACGCAGTATTTT. This translates into CASRLGGPSTDTQYF.

This clone was detected only a few times. The genes are TRBV30 and TRBJ2-3, with 7 bases fitting TRBD1. Unmatched junction bases numbered 7, after V lost 3 bases and J lost 1 base. CDR1 and CDR2 from the germline V gene are GTSNPN and SVGIG (reference sequence). The CDR3 consists of 15 residues. The CDR3 nucleotides are TGTGCCTGGAGCCCAGGACAGGTCCGCACAGATACGCAGTATTTT. It specifies CAWSPGQVRTDTQYF.

The chain employs TRBV2 and TRBJ2-7; 7 nucleotides match TRBD2. The CDR3 consists of 11 residues. Germline V gene sequence: CDR1 SNHLY, CDR2 FYNNEI. V lost 3 bases, J lost 9 bases, and 2 bases stayed unmatched. The CDR3 here is CASSEGGWQYF. Here the CDR3 DNA reads TGTGCCAGCAGTGAGGGGGGGTGGCAGTACTTC.

The CDR3 sequence: CASSEGVGRGISGAFF. DNA of the CDR3: TGTGCCAGCAGTGAAGGGGTTGGCAGGGGCATTTCTGGAGCTTTCTTT. This chain connects TRBV25-1 to TRBJ1-1, with a tentative D call TRBD1 (6 bases). The CDR3 consists of 16 residues. Trimming shortened V by 2 bases and J by 10 bases, and 23 bases separated the two germline ends. Germline V lookup: CDR1 MGHDK, CDR2 SYGVNS.

This clone turned up a few times. The V gene is TRBV29-1, the J gene TRBJ1-1; D unresolved. CDR3 size: 11 residues. Germline CDR1 SQVTM, CDR2 ANQGSEA. Trimming removed 7 bases at V and 1 base at J, with 7 bases between. CDR3 in DNA: TGCAGCGGGGCTTCGAACACTGAAGCTTTCTTT. This codes for CSGASNTEAFF.

CDR3 region: CASSILAATGEQYF. The CDR3 coding sequence is TGTGCCAGTAGTATCCTAGCGGCGACTGGGGAGCAGTACTTC. V gene TRBV19 combines with J gene TRBJ2-7, with 7 bases fitting TRBD2. Germline lookup yields CDR1 LNHDA and CDR2 SQIVND (reference sequence). With V trimmed by 3 bases and J by 7 bases, 9 bases remained unmatched. This CDR3 contains 14 residues.

The V gene is TRBV7-9, the J gene TRBJ1-5, with D tentatively TRBD1 (5 bases). Trimming shortened V by 1 base and J by 6 bases, and 10 bases separated the two germline ends. The V gene's germline CDR1 is SEHNR and CDR2 FQNEAQ (reference sequence). The CDR3 loop spans 14 amino acids. DNA of the CDR3: TGTGCCAGCAGCTTAGGGGGCGTAGGTCAGCCCCAGCATTTT. It yields the protein CASSLGGVGQPQHF.

This sequence joins TRBV14 and TRBJ2-1; D gene uncertain. V was shortened by 0 bases and J by 0 bases, with 9 bases between the two germline ends. The V gene's germline CDR1 is SGHDN and CDR2 FVKESK. The CDR3 covers 16 residues. As DNA, the CDR3 is TGTGCCAGCAGCCAAGATCTGTGGAGCTCCTACAATGAGCAGTTCTTC. Its protein is CASSQDLWSSYNEQFF.